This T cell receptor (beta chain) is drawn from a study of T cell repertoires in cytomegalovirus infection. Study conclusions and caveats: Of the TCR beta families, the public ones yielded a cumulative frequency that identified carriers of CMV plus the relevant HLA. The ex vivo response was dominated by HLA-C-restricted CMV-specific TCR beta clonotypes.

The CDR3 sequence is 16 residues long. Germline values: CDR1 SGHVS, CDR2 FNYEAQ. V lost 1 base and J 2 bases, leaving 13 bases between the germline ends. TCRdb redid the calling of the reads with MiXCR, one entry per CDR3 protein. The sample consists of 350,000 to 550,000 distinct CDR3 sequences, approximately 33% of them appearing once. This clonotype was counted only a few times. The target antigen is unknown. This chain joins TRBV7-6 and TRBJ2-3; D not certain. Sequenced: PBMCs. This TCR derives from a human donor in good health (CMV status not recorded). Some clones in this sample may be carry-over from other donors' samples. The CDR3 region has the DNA TGTGCCAGCAGCTTAGGGACGACCCCCCCCACAGATACGCAGTATTTT. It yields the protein CASSLGTTPPTDTQYF.